Listed below are T cell receptor beta chains from one sample, sequenced in a study of blood T cell repertoires in COVID-19. Only in-frame clones appear in the TCRdb table, and some are missing; sequencing was by immunoSEQ multiplex PCR. The table lists about 120,000 clones, over 65% of them singletons. Material: peripheral blood. Receptor source: a woman of 80 years or more with acute or convalescent COVID-19. Both conserved end residues are trimmed from each CDR3. Clone size appears in some rows only: once, few, many, or a class for an expanded clone.

TRBV5-5	NA	13	TRBJ1-2	ASSFEQGFAYGYT
TRBV29-1	few	11	TRBJ1-2	SVEDLDTYGYT
TRBV7-2	NA	11	TRBJ2-1	ASSLADRGEQF
TRBV5-1	NA	18	TRBJ2-3	ASSLGLGRGQRRGTDTQY
TRBV19	NA	15	TRBJ1-5	ASSRDSLRGGYQPQH
TRBV7-9	NA	11	TRBJ1-1	ASSKDRNTEAF
TRBV5-4	NA	14	TRBJ1-6	ASRARVDGYNSPLH
TRBV7-9	NA	16	TRBJ2-3	ASSFGNYRPLSTDTQY
TRBV3-1/TRBV3-2	NA	15	TRBJ2-1	ASSQDWTSGSYNEQF
TRBV19	NA	12	TRBJ2-1	ASQRQGVWNEQF
TRBV21-1	NA	14	TRBJ2-1	ASSKPSGASYNEQF
TRBV12-5	few	14	TRBJ2-5	ASARQGVPQQETQY
TRBV28	once	15	TRBJ1-1	ASSLPGTGVKNTEAF
TRBV30	NA	13	TRBJ2-3	AWSVGTPITDTQY
TRBV18	NA	12	TRBJ1-1	ASSPGQGNTEAF
TRBV11-3	NA	16	TRBJ2-2	ASSPRSFSGRGAGELF
TRBV5-1	few	12	TRBJ1-2	ASSRGYGGYGYT
TRBV5-1	NA	13	TRBJ2-5	ASSLIVAGQETQY
TRBV12-3/TRBV12-4	NA	10	TRBJ1-2	ASSLTDHGYT
TRBV28	NA	10	TRBJ2-3	ASIGGTDTQY
TRBV6-2/TRBV6-3	NA	10	TRBJ2-7	ASSYSLYEQY
TRBV28	NA	11	TRBJ2-7	ASGLASSYEQY
TRBV4-1	once	15	TRBJ2-2	ASSQERQGANTGELF
TRBV10-1	NA	11	TRBJ2-5	ASSSGGQETQY
TRBV29-1	NA	14	TRBJ2-2	SVGPPETSIPGELF
TRBV10-3	NA	11	TRBJ2-7	AISERGIGEQY
TRBV19	many	14	TRBJ1-1	ASSSSLSWGDTEAF
TRBV19	once	15	TRBJ1-5	ASSTTSTGAYGQPQH
TRBV5-4	NA	14	TRBJ2-2	ASSSTSGGAFGELF
TRBV11-2	NA	13	TRBJ2-3	ASSFAGLHTDTQY
TRBV7-2	few	11	TRBJ2-7	ASSLRLAREQY
TRBV4-1	once	10	TRBJ1-1	ASSQSGAEAF
TRBV2	NA	13	TRBJ2-7	ASSGLAGGFYEQY
TRBV4-3	once	13	TRBJ2-7	ASSQEYRATYEQY